These T cell receptor beta chains were read from a single sample in a study of cytomegalovirus exposure and HLA in healthy donors. Libraries were prepared by immunoSEQ multiplex PCR; TCRdb keeps only in-frame clonotypes and omits some of them. Found here are approximately 170,000 clones, approximately 81% of them singletons; the top ten hold 2.4%. The sample comprised PBMCs. These TCRs come from a male donor in good health and CMV-seronegative. Both conserved end residues are part of each CDR3. A D gene is named only where the DNA matches it firmly. Clone size appears in some rows only: once, few, many, or a class for an expanded clone.

v_call	d_call	j_call	clone_size	cdr3_aa	cdr3_nt
TRBV9	NA	TRBJ2-3	NA	CASSVVGQSSTDTQYF	TGTGCCAGCAGCGTAGTAGGACAGTCTAGCACAGATACGCAGTATTTT
TRBV19	NA	TRBJ1-5	NA	CASRDSLPNNQPQHF	TGTGCCAGTAGGGACAGCCTTCCCAACAATCAGCCCCAGCATTTT
TRBV30	NA	TRBJ1-1	NA	CAWSGPGLGTEAFF	TGTGCCTGGAGTGGGCCAGGGCTGGGCACTGAAGCTTTCTTT
TRBV7-2	TRBD1	TRBJ1-4	NA	CASSLSGTGVEKLFF	TGTGCCAGCAGCTTGTCCGGGACAGGGGTTGAAAAACTGTTTTTT
TRBV18	TRBD2	TRBJ2-1	NA	CASSPPGLAGTKLSFF	TGTGCCAGCTCACCCCCGGGACTAGCGGGAACCAAATTGTCGTTCTTC
TRBV2	NA	TRBJ1-2	NA	CASSEQGLEYCYTF	TGTGCCAGCAGTGAACAGGGCCTTGAGTATTGCTACACCTTC
TRBV5-6	TRBD2	TRBJ2-7	NA	CASSLVVTSGSYEQYF	TGTGCCAGCAGCTTGGTAGTTACTAGCGGGAGCTACGAGCAGTACTTC
TRBV28	TRBD1	TRBJ2-7	NA	CASSPLGQEGEQYF	TGTGCCAGCAGTCCGTTGGGACAGGAGGGCGAGCAGTACTTC
TRBV30	TRBD1	TRBJ1-1	NA	CAWSVGTGGSTEAFF	TGTGCCTGGAGCGTCGGGACAGGGGGCAGTACTGAAGCTTTCTTT
TRBV27	NA	TRBJ2-2	NA	CASSADQGLGGELFF	TGTGCCAGCAGTGCCGATCAGGGTCTTGGCGGGGAGCTGTTTTTT
TRBV7-2	TRBD2	TRBJ2-7	NA	CASSYSAGGEREQYF	TGTGCCAGCAGCTACTCGGCGGGAGGGGAACGCGAGCAGTACTTC
TRBV5-1	NA	TRBJ1-2	NA	CASSLAGDPDVGYTF	TGCGCCAGCAGCTTGGCGGGAGACCCGGACGTCGGCTACACCTTC
TRBV9	NA	TRBJ2-3	once	CASSADSLGTDTQYF	TGTGCCAGCAGCGCCGACAGTTTAGGCACAGATACGCAGTATTTT
TRBV15	NA	TRBJ2-1	NA	CATSAKRAGYNEQFF	TGTGCCACCAGCGCGAAGAGGGCCGGCTACAATGAGCAGTTCTTC
TRBV28	TRBD2	TRBJ2-7	NA	CASSPWTSGSFNEQYF	TGTGCCAGCAGTCCATGGACTAGCGGGAGTTTCAACGAGCAGTACTTC
TRBV30	TRBD1	TRBJ1-2	NA	CAWSVRTGINYGYPF	TGTGCCTGGAGTGTAAGGACAGGGATTAACTATGGCTACCCCTTC
TRBV11-1	TRBD1	TRBJ2-6	NA	CASSFRGQGSSGANVLTF	TGTGCCAGCAGCTTCCGAGGACAGGGTAGCTCTGGGGCCAACGTCCTGACTTTC
TRBV5-4	TRBD2	TRBJ2-7	NA	CASSPNSGSSYEQYF	TGTGCCAGCAGTCCTAATAGCGGGTCCTCCTACGAGCAGTACTTC
TRBV5-4	NA	TRBJ1-1	NA	CASNYGTSGLSPEAFF	TGTGCCAGCAACTATGGAACTTCGGGACTGAGCCCTGAAGCTTTCTTT
TRBV19	TRBD1	TRBJ1-4	NA	CASSHLPGQQNEKLFF	TGTGCCAGTAGTCATTTACCGGGACAGCAGAATGAAAAACTGTTTTTT